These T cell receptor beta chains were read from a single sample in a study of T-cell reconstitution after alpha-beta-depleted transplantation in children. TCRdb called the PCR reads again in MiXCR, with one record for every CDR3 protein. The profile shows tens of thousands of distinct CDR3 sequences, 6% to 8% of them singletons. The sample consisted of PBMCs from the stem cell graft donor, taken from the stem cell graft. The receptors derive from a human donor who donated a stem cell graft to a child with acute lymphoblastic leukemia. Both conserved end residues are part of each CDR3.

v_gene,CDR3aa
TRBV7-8,CASSLGRRNTEAFF
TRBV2,CASSEEGGGGELFF
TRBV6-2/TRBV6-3,CASSSWETYNEQFF
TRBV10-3,CAISESGSTQDTQYF
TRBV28,CASSRQGAGELFF
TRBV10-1,CASSERRSGELFF
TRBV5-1,CASSADPSGSIRVFEQFF
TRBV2,CASKGQGLTEAFF
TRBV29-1,CSVAPGDEQYF
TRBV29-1,CSVDWTAPLGEQFF
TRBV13,CASSFGSQETQYF
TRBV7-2,CASSPRGGVREAFF
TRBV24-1,CATSPAGDEKLFF
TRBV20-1,CSAPLGGRRVVYEQYF
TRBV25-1,CASSGPGGPHNSPLHF
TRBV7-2,CASSAGTGGLNNIQYF
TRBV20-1,CSATGTGEADSNQPQHF
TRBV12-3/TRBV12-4,CASSLGGTSGGQETQYF
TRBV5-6,CARSTSTGGSDIQYF
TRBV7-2,CASSFIGTGDGYTF
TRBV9,CASSLAISGSRETQYF
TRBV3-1,CASSKRTSGVGNEQFF
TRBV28,CASSLGVRTEAFF
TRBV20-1,CSARVQSGIEKLFF
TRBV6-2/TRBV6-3,CASIPRQSGNEQFF
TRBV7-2,CASSFTGQDPFNEKLFF
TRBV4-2,CASSQEGGYEQYF
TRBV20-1,CSARVRVREAYEQYF
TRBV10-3,CAINRDGQNTEAFF
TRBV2,CASSVREGTAEAFF
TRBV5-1,CASSPGLHQETQYF
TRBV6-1,CASSKTGDFHEQYF
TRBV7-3,CASSSVAGDYNEQFF
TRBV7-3,CASSWTGGTEAFF
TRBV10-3,CAISDARAGTEAFF
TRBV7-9,CASSFTRGIGDSPQHF
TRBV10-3,CAISDTTTEKLFF
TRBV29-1,CSVEGSGDHEQFF
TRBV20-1,CSAPNLSGYTF
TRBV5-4,CASSSWDSDGAKNIQYF
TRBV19,CASSEGRGHGEQYF
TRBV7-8,CASSPIRQAYNEQFF
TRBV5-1,CASSTGIYYEQYF
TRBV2,CASSLDDITANTGELFF
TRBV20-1,CSARGTETQYF
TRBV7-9,CASSLEGMNTEAFF
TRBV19,CASSSGTDENIQYF
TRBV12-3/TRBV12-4,CASSSDRERTDTQYF
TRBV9,CASGSGSYEQYF
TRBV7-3,CASSRTSGSYNEQFF
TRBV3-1,CASSPHADTIYF